This entry lists 12 T cell receptor beta chains sequenced from one sample in a study of blood T cell repertoires in COVID-19. Sequencing used immunoSEQ multiplex PCR; TCRdb keeps in-frame clones, though not all of them. The data show almost 25,000 clones, with more than 75% seen just once and about 8.6% held by the top ten. Sequencing was carried out using peripheral blood. The source of these receptors is a human donor in a cohort sampled during active COVID-19.

The chain carries TRBV7-2 and TRBJ1-2; D gene uncertain. The CDR3 sequence is 14 residues long. Trimming left V 2 bases short and J 8 bases short, with 15 bases between. The germline V gene encodes CDR1 SGHTA and CDR2 FQGNSA. CDR3 sequence: CASSLRRSTLGYTF. As DNA, the CDR3 is TGTGCCAGCAGCTTAAGACGGAGTACGTTGGGCTACACCTTC.

The chain combines TRBV29-1 with TRBJ2-5; 9 positions agree with TRBD1. There are 14 residues in the CDR3. CDR1 is SQVTM, CDR2 ANQGSEA, per germline. The junction had 8 bases not matched to a gene; V was cut back by 5 bases and J by 4 bases. CDR3 residues: CSVFRDRAGETQYF. In nucleotides, the CDR3 is TGCAGCGTTTTCCGGGACAGGGCTGGAGAGACCCAGTACTTC.

The gene calls are TRBV11-2 and TRBJ2-5; a weak D match, TRBD2 (5 bases). This CDR3 comprises 15 residues. V was trimmed by 1 base and J by 4 bases, leaving 13 bases between them. Germline V gene data show CDR1 as SGHAT and CDR2 as FQNNGV. CDR3 region: CASSLAGSLGETQYF. Here the CDR3 DNA reads TGTGCCAGCAGCTTAGCGGGGAGTCTAGGAGAGACCCAGTACTTC.

The chain joins TRBV9 to TRBJ2-1; perhaps TRBD2 as D (5 bases). The CDR3 is 14 amino acids. V was shortened by 2 bases and J by 8 bases, with 14 bases between the two germline ends. Germline loops: CDR1 SGDLS, CDR2 YYNGEE. The CDR3 DNA reads TGTGCCAGCAGCGTCAATCCTAGCAAGGATGAGCAGTTCTTC. This gives the protein CASSVNPSKDEQFF. Drawing the rest from reference TRBV9 and TRBJ2-1, the complete variable domain is DSGVTQTPKHLITATGQRVTLRCSPRSGDLSVYWYQQSLDQGLQFLIQYYNGEERAKGNILERFSAQQFPDLHSELNLSSLELGDSALYFCASSVNPSKDEQFFGPGTRLTVL.

The chain joins TRBV7-3 to TRBJ2-1; the match to TRBD1 covers 7 bases. CDR1 and CDR2 (germline): SGHTA, FQGTGA. The CDR3 consists of 17 residues. After removal of 0 bases from V and 8 bases from J, the junction contained 13 bases not matched to a gene. The CDR3 sequence: CASSLTSWHRGIDEQFF. CDR3 coding DNA: TGTGCCAGCAGCTTAACATCCTGGCACAGGGGTATAGATGAGCAGTTCTTC.

The chain links TRBV11-3 to TRBJ2-2; D uncertain. CDR1 and CDR2 from the germline V gene are SGHNT and YENEEA. The CDR3 has 15 residues. Trimming removed 5 bases from V and 7 bases from J, with 17 bases in between. The CDR3 region is CASSPEVPIIGELFF. The CDR3, as DNA: TGTGCCAGCAGCCCAGAGGTTCCGATAATCGGGGAGCTGTTTTTT.

The chain joins TRBV4-2 to TRBJ1-1; possible D gene TRBD1, 6 bases. CDR3 size: 16 residues. Germline-derived CDR1 and CDR2 are LGHNA and YNFKEQ. The V and J ends lost 3 bases and 5 bases respectively, with 19 bases between them. This CDR3 reads CASSHSVVGGSTEAFF. In DNA, the CDR3 is TGTGCCAGCAGCCACAGCGTAGTAGGGGGTTCGACTGAAGCTTTCTTT.

The chain recombines TRBV9 with TRBJ2-3; D unresolved. In germline, CDR1 is SGDLS, CDR2 YYNGEE. Deletions cut 1 base from V and 2 bases from J, with 11 bases between. This CDR3 contains 15 residues. The chain's CDR3 is CASSVSTRYTDTQYF. The DNA for the CDR3 is TGTGCCAGCAGCGTAAGTACCCGGTACACAGATACGCAGTATTTT. The full variable domain, completed using reference TRBV9 and TRBJ2-3, is DSGVTQTPKHLITATGQRVTLRCSPRSGDLSVYWYQQSLDQGLQFLIQYYNGEERAKGNILERFSAQQFPDLHSELNLSSLELGDSALYFCASSVSTRYTDTQYFGPGTRLTVL.

J is TRBJ1-1 and V is TRBV11-1; D gene ambiguous. The CDR3 contains 13 residues. Trimming cost V 4 bases and J 3 bases, with 9 bases left between them. Germline-derived CDR1 and CDR2 are SGHAT and FQDESV (reference sequence). The CDR3 DNA follows: TGTGCCAGCAGCTACAAAGTCGACACTGAAGCTTTCTTT. This gives the protein CASSYKVDTEAFF.

In DNA, the CDR3 is TGCAGCGTAAGGGGGACGGGCGAGCAGTACTTC. It translates to CSVRGTGEQYF. The J gene is TRBJ2-7, the V gene TRBV29-1; a weak D match, TRBD1 (6 bases). The V gene lost 6 bases and the J gene lost 6 bases, with 12 bases spanning the gap. This CDR3 comprises 11 residues. Looked up from germline, CDR1 is SQVTM and CDR2 is ANQGSEA.

This chain uses TRBV27 with TRBJ2-1, with 14 bases identical to TRBD2. Germline values: CDR1 MNHEY, CDR2 SMNVEV (reference sequence). This CDR3 is 17 amino acids long. V shed 5 bases and J 10 bases; nucleotides not matched to a gene: 13. CDR3 coding DNA: TGTGCCAGCAGTCAAAAAGGGGGACTAGCGGGAGCTCAGGAGCAGTTCTTC. It yields the protein CASSQKGGLAGAQEQFF.

V usage is TRBV7-9 and J usage is TRBJ2-7; D might be TRBD1 (6 bases). Germline V lookup: CDR1 SEHNR, CDR2 FQNEAQ (reference sequence). The CDR3 contains 14 residues. The V gene lost 6 bases and the J gene lost 1 base, with 13 bases spanning the gap. The DNA for the CDR3 is TGTGCCAGCAGATATTCACAGGGTTCCTACGAGCAGTACTTC. Translating gives CASRYSQGSYEQYF.